Each of the 10 T cell receptor beta chains below was sequenced from the same sample in a study of PD-1 blockade in classical Hodgkin lymphoma. Exposure to brentuximab vedotin varied, and each patient had relapsed following autologous stem cell transplantation. Repertoires were generated with immunoSEQ multiplex PCR, while TCRdb's copy carries only in-frame clones and drops some. Found here are about 17,000 clones, around three fifths of them singletons; the top ten hold approximately 8.8%. Specimen: peripheral blood mononuclear cells (PBMCs), collected before the second cycle of nivolumab. Receptors originate from a human donor with classical Hodgkin lymphoma.

The chain is built from TRBV27 and TRBJ1-1; TRBD1 aligns across 7 bases. The CDR3 is 15 residues long. Germline-derived CDR1 and CDR2 are MNHEY and SMNVEV (reference sequence). The trim removed 6 bases at V and 5 bases at J, leaving 12 bases unmatched. The CDR3 region is CASRPNDRVKTEAFF. CDR3 coding DNA: TGTGCCAGCAGACCCAACGACAGGGTAAAGACTGAAGCTTTCTTT.

The CDR3 DNA is TGTGCCAGTAAGGGGGACAGCCAAGAGACCCAGTACTTC. Translated, it gives CASKGDSQETQYF. This chain links TRBV19 with TRBJ2-5, with 7 bases matching TRBD1. CDR3 length: 13 residues. From germline, CDR1 is LNHDA and CDR2 SQIVND (reference sequence). The J segment lost 1 base and the V segment lost 7 bases, leaving 3 bases of the junction unmatched.

The chain employs TRBV7-6 and TRBJ2-7; TRBD2 agrees at 14 bases. The germline CDR1 and CDR2 sequences are SGHVS and FNYEAQ. This CDR3 has 16 residues. V gave up 5 bases and J gave up 5 bases; unmatched junction bases: 8. The CDR3 DNA reads TGTGCCAGCAGCCCCGGGACTAGCGGGAGCAGGAACGAGCAGTACTTC. It encodes CASSPGTSGSRNEQYF.

The genes are TRBV1 and TRBJ2-1; the table gives TRBD2 as D, unverified against the DNA. TRBV1 is a known pseudogene. This CDR3 is 17 amino acids long. CDR3 sequence: CTSSHLGPSGNYNEQFF. The CDR3, as DNA: TGCACCAGCAGCCACCTCGGGCCTAGCGGGAACTACAATGAGCAGTTCTTC.

The chain has TRBV18 and TRBJ2-2; D possibly corresponds to TRBD2 (5 bases). The V gene's germline CDR1 is KGHSH and CDR2 LQKENI. The ends were cut back, 3 bases at V and 0 bases at J, with 11 bases in the middle. CDR3 length: 16 residues. The CDR3 here is CASSPRTRANTGELFF. The DNA for the CDR3 is TGTGCCAGCTCACCTCGGACTCGCGCGAACACCGGGGAGCTGTTTTTT.

The chain is built from TRBV6-1 and TRBJ2-7, with D possibly being TRBD2 (5 bases). The CDR3 spans 14 residues. Germline CDR1 and CDR2: MNHNS and SASEGT. Deletions cut 2 bases from V and 4 bases from J, with 12 bases between. This chain's CDR3 is CASSERLAIYEQYF. CDR3 DNA sequence: TGTGCCAGCAGTGAAAGGCTAGCTATTTACGAGCAGTACTTC.

The V call is TRBV11-3, the J call TRBJ2-7, with D tentatively TRBD1 or TRBD2 (5 bases each). Germline V lookup: CDR1 SGHNT, CDR2 YENEEA. V was shortened by 5 bases and J by 2 bases, with 13 bases between the two germline ends. The CDR3 extends over 14 amino acids. The CDR3 protein is CASSPRDGTYEQYF. In nucleotides, the CDR3 is TGTGCCAGCAGCCCACGGGACGGAACCTACGAGCAGTACTTC.

This chain uses TRBV28 with TRBJ1-6; no firm D call. The germline V and J ends were trimmed by 2 bases and 8 bases, with 4 bases remaining between them. CDR3 length: 12 amino acids. The germline CDR1 and CDR2 sequences are MDHEN and SYDVKM. CDR3 nucleotides: TGTGCCAGCAGTTTACCCTATTCACCCCTCCACTTT. Amino acids: CASSLPYSPLHF.

The rearrangement uses TRBV11-1 and TRBJ2-7, with D perhaps matching TRBD1 (5 bases). Between the trimmed V and J ends, which lost 4 bases and 3 bases, there was a span of 10 bases. The CDR3 is made up of 13 amino acids. Germline CDR1 and CDR2: SGHAT and FQDESV (reference sequence). The DNA of the CDR3 is TGTGCCAGCAGCTGGCGCCAGGGCTACGAGCAGTACTTC. Its protein product is CASSWRQGYEQYF.

The genes are TRBV11-3 and TRBJ2-1; the D gene is possibly TRBD2 (6 bases). Germline CDR1 reads SGHNT; CDR2 reads YENEEA. Trimming took 0 bases from V and 6 from J, leaving 12 bases between them. The CDR3 is made up of 15 amino acids. The CDR3, as DNA: TGTGCCAGCAGCTTAGAGGCTAGCGCTTCCAATGAGCAGTTCTTC. This codes for CASSLEASASNEQFF. Full variable domain (rest looked up from reference TRBV11-3 and TRBJ2-1): EAGVVQSPRYKIIEKKQPVAFWCNPISGHNTLYWYLQNLGQGPELLIRYENEEAVDDSQLPKDRFSAERLKGVDSTLKIQPAELGDSAVYLCASSLEASASNEQFFGPGTRLTVL.